The next 28 T cell receptor beta chains were all read from a single sample in a study of pediatric ulcerative colitis (dated by TCRdb to between 2019 and 2020). The method behind the library was the immunoSEQ multiplex PCR assay. TCRdb carries this immuneACCESS record with in-frame sequences only. Its versions omit some clonotypes, under half of them owing to an unresolved V gene in the studies checked, with the rest unexplained. The sample has around 65,000 clones on record, 75% to 85% of them singletons. The biggest ten clones account for over 4% of the sample. The sample taken for sequencing was blood. The receptors stem from a boy between 10 and 17 years old with moderate ulcerative colitis.

Only one count was recorded for this clone. The V call is TRBV5-1, the J call TRBJ2-5; TRBD1 matches at 8 bases. Germline V gives CDR1 SGHRS, CDR2 YFSETQ. Trimming at V came to 1 base and at J to 3 bases, leaving 8 bases not matched to a gene. This CDR3 spans 16 amino acids. The CDR3 DNA reads as TGCGCCAGCAGCTTGCGGACGGGACAGGTAAAAGAGACCCAGTACTTC. Translating it yields CASSLRTGQVKETQYF. The complete variable domain, with remaining parts taken from reference TRBV5-1 and TRBJ2-5, reads KAGVTQTPRYLIKTRGQQVTLSCSPISGHRSVSWYQQTPGQGLQFLFEYFSETQRNKGNFPGRFSGRQFSNSRSEMNVSTLELGDSALYLCASSLRTGQVKETQYFGPGTRLLVL.

This clone occurred a few times. The chain employs TRBV29-1 and TRBJ1-1; tentative D call: TRBD1 (5 bases). CDR1 and CDR2 (germline): SQVTM, ANQGSEA. Trimming pared 6 bases from V and 5 bases from J, leaving 13 bases between. The CDR3 is made up of 12 amino acids. The CDR3 spells CSVLRDWTEAFF. The CDR3 DNA follows: TGCAGCGTCCTCAGGGATTGGACTGAAGCTTTCTTT.

There are a few counts of this clone. The gene calls are TRBV15 and TRBJ2-7; 8 bases align to TRBD1. This CDR3 region has 15 residues. The germline gives CDR1 LNHNV, CDR2 YYDKDF (reference sequence). The V gene end was trimmed by 5 bases and the J gene end by 5 bases; junction bases not matched to a gene: 11. In DNA form, the CDR3 reads TGTGCCACCAGCCGACCAGGGACAGGCACGCACGAGCAGTACTTC. The encoded protein is CATSRPGTGTHEQYF.

This chain's CDR3 is CASSLTKKNTGELFF. DNA for the CDR3: TGTGCCAGCAGCTTGACAAAGAAGAACACCGGGGAGCTGTTTTTT. This chain uses TRBV7-6 with TRBJ2-2, with D unresolved. The germline V gene has CDR1 SGHVS and CDR2 FNYEAQ. This CDR3 is built from 15 residues. Trimming cost V 3 bases and J 1 base, with 9 bases left between them.

CDR3 sequence (DNA): TGTGCCAGCAGCCCCAGTGGACTTAACACTGAAGCTTTCTTT. Translating gives CASSPSGLNTEAFF. The chain uses TRBV7-8 and TRBJ1-1; the D is unclear. The CDR3 totals 14 residues. Germline V gives CDR1 SGHVS, CDR2 FQNEAQ. Trimming took off 5 bases at V and 2 bases at J, with 12 bases between the two ends.

J is TRBJ2-5 and V is TRBV5-1, with D perhaps assigned TRBD1 or TRBD2 (6 bases each). The CDR3 has 16 residues. Deletions cut 4 bases from V and 5 bases from J, with 21 bases between. Germline-derived CDR1 and CDR2 are SGHRS and YFSETQ. CDR3: CASSPEGGWVEETQYF. The CDR3 DNA reads TGCGCCAGCAGCCCCGAGGGGGGTTGGGTTGAGGAGACCCAGTACTTC.

This clone showed up just a few times. The chain combines TRBV7-9 with TRBJ2-7, with 7 bases matching TRBD1. CDR3 length: 17 amino acids. Germline CDR1 is SEHNR and CDR2 is FQNEAQ (reference sequence). J lost 2 bases, V lost 1 base, and 11 bases had no gene match. The CDR3: CASSLGRMAGGPYEQYF. The CDR3 DNA follows: TGTGCCAGCAGCTTAGGGCGGATGGCAGGGGGTCCCTACGAGCAGTACTTC.

The chain has TRBV11-3 and TRBJ2-3; D is uncertain. The CDR3 extends over 14 amino acids. Germline V gives CDR1 SGHNT, CDR2 YENEEA. Trimming shortened V by 1 base and J by 5 bases, and 10 bases separated the two germline ends. This CDR3 reads CASSLASTGDTQYF. The CDR3 DNA is TGTGCCAGCAGCTTAGCTTCAACCGGAGATACGCAGTATTTT.

The chain uses TRBV6-5 and TRBJ2-3; a weak D match, TRBD1 (6 bases). V shed 6 bases and J shed 0 bases, with 13 bases lying between them. Looked up from germline, CDR1 is MNHEY and CDR2 is SVGAGI. The CDR3 is made up of 15 amino acids. The CDR3 is CASRFPGQSTDTQYF. The DNA for the CDR3 is TGTGCCAGCAGATTCCCGGGACAAAGCACAGATACGCAGTATTTT.

This clone showed up just once. V gene TRBV5-6 combines with J gene TRBJ2-7; D perhaps matches TRBD1 (5 bases). The ends were cut back, 4 bases at V and 4 bases at J, with 15 bases in the middle. In germline, CDR1 is SGHDT, CDR2 YYEEEE. The CDR3 runs 14 residues. CDR3 nucleotide sequence: TGTGCCAGCAGCCTACGGCCCTCAGGGTACGAGCAGTACTTC. It codes for CASSLRPSGYEQYF. The whole variable domain, filled in from reference TRBV5-6 and TRBJ2-7, reads DAGVTQSPTHLIKTRGQQVTLRCSPKSGHDTVSWYQQALGQGPQFIFQYYEEEERQRGNFPDRFSGHQFPNYSSELNVNALLLGDSALYLCASSLRPSGYEQYFGPGTRLTVT.

The V and J genes are TRBV5-5 and TRBJ1-2, with a tentative D call TRBD1 (6 bases). CDR1 is SGHKS, CDR2 YYEKEE, per germline (reference sequence). This CDR3 is built from 13 residues. Deletions cut 7 bases from V and 1 base from J, with 11 bases between. The chain's CDR3 is CASPGENNYGYTF. DNA of the CDR3: TGTGCCAGCCCAGGGGAAAATAACTATGGCTACACCTTC.

The chain combines TRBV9 with TRBJ1-2; no firm D call. Trimming took off 6 bases at V and 4 bases at J, with 10 bases between the two ends. The CDR3 runs 12 residues. Looked up from germline, CDR1 is SGDLS and CDR2 is YYNGEE. The CDR3 DNA reads TGTGCCAGCACGGAGAACTTCTATGGCTACACCTTC. This encodes CASTENFYGYTF. Using reference TRBV9 and TRBJ1-2 for the parts outside the CDR3, the full variable domain is DSGVTQTPKHLITATGQRVTLRCSPRSGDLSVYWYQQSLDQGLQFLIQYYNGEERAKGNILERFSAQQFPDLHSELNLSSLELGDSALYFCASTENFYGYTFGSGTRLTVV.

The chain uses TRBV2 and TRBJ2-1; TRBD1 might be the D (6 bases). The CDR3 has 16 residues. Germline CDR1 reads SNHLY; CDR2 reads FYNNEI. Trimming cost V 8 bases and J 2 bases, with 19 bases left between them. The CDR3 DNA follows: TGTGCCAGCCTTAGCCATCGACAGGTGGCCTACAATGAGCAGTTCTTC. This translates into CASLSHRQVAYNEQFF.

The chain couples TRBV13 to TRBJ2-7; 7 bases are shared with TRBD1. In germline, CDR1 is PRHDT, CDR2 FYEKMQ (reference sequence). CDR3 length equals 14 residues. V dropped 4 bases and J dropped 4; count of bases not matched to a gene: 7. The CDR3 region has the DNA TGTGCCAGCAGCTATCCGGGACAGATGTACGAGCAGTACTTC. Encoded protein: CASSYPGQMYEQYF.

J is TRBJ1-4 and V is TRBV19; TRBD1 is a possible D gene (6 bases). V dropped 7 bases and J dropped 4 bases, with 13 bases sitting between them. This CDR3 contains 14 residues. Germline V lookup: CDR1 LNHDA, CDR2 SQIVND (reference sequence). Written as DNA, the CDR3 is TGTGCCAGTAATACGGGGGGCTATAATGAAAAACTGTTTTTT. Translation: CASNTGGYNEKLFF.

This chain links TRBV6-1 with TRBJ2-1, with 8 bases fitting TRBD2. The CDR3 is 16 residues long. Looked up from germline, CDR1 is MNHNS and CDR2 is SASEGT. V shed 0 bases, J shed 4 bases, and the junction held 5 bases outside the gene matches. CDR3 nucleotides: TGTGCCAGCAGTGAAGCTGGACTAGCAGGGTACAATGAGCAGTTCTTC. Translated, it gives CASSEAGLAGYNEQFF.

CDR3 loop: CASSPTWFRDPSYNSPLHF. In nucleotides, the CDR3 is TGTGCCAGCAGCCCGACTTGGTTCAGGGACCCCTCCTATAATTCACCCCTCCACTTT. The chain links TRBV9 to TRBJ1-6, with a possible D match to TRBD1 (5 bases). Trimming took off 4 bases at V and 0 bases at J, with 20 bases between the two ends. Per the germline V gene, CDR1 is SGDLS and CDR2 is YYNGEE. The CDR3 spans 19 residues.

The chain employs TRBV9 and TRBJ2-7, with D maybe TRBD2 (6 bases). Germline V gene sequence: CDR1 SGDLS, CDR2 YYNGEE. The CDR3 sequence is 16 residues long. V was shortened by 4 bases and J by 1 base, with 18 bases between the two germline ends. The CDR3 region is CASSRLGGGLSYEQYF. The CDR3 region has the DNA TGTGCCAGCAGCCGGTTGGGAGGCGGGCTATCCTACGAGCAGTACTTC.

This chain connects TRBV7-3 to TRBJ1-2; TRBD1 might be the D (5 bases). Trimming took off 3 bases at V and 13 bases at J, with 18 bases between the two ends. The CDR3 loop spans 13 amino acids. CDR1 and CDR2 (germline): SGHTA, FQGTGA. CDR3 sequence reads: CASSLGDPAYSTF. The DNA for the CDR3 is TGTGCCAGCAGCTTGGGGGACCCTGCCTATTCCACCTTC.

This chain joins TRBV7-9 and TRBJ1-4, with D possibly TRBD1 on 5 matching bases. The V end was cut by 5 bases, the J end by 10 bases, with 20 bases between. CDR1 and CDR2 from the germline V gene are SEHNR and FQNEAQ (reference sequence). This CDR3 is built from 15 residues. The CDR3 coding sequence is TGTGCCAGCAGCCAGCAGGGACCGATGGGGGGAAAACTGTTTTTT. Its translation: CASSQQGPMGGKLFF.

Comments on this clone: The sample carries other DNA sequences with the same CDR3. This chain uses TRBV20-1 with TRBJ1-2; D is undetermined. Germline assignment: CDR1 DFQATT and CDR2 SNEGSKA (reference sequence). The CDR3 length is 8 residues. The ends were cut back, 4 bases at V and 8 bases at J, with 2 bases in the middle. The DNA for the CDR3 is TGCAGTGCTATGGGCTACACCTTC. It codes for CSAMGYTF.

The chain employs TRBV4-3 and TRBJ2-1; a possible D gene is TRBD2 (6 bases). Germline CDR1 LGHNA, CDR2 YSLEER. This CDR3 has 16 residues. V lost 0 bases to trimming and J lost 8 bases, with 17 bases between them. CDR3 amino acids: CASSQDWSGVGDEQFF. CDR3 bases: TGCGCCAGCAGCCAAGATTGGTCGGGAGTAGGCGATGAGCAGTTCTTC.

The V call is TRBV5-7, the J call TRBJ1-1; 9 bases align to TRBD1. TRBV5-7 carries the ORF label, with uncertain function. The CDR3 covers 18 residues. V dropped 1 base and J dropped 3; count of bases not matched to a gene: 13. The CDR3 loop is CASSLLTGGYDFYTEAFF. The DNA for the CDR3 is TGTGCCAGCAGCTTGTTGACAGGGGGGTATGATTTTTACACTGAAGCTTTCTTT.

The chain employs TRBV2 and TRBJ1-2; 7 nucleotides agree with TRBD1. CDR1 is SNHLY, CDR2 FYNNEI, per germline. CDR3 length: 15 amino acids. V shed 6 bases and J 0 bases; nucleotides not matched to a gene: 7. The chain's CDR3 is CASSRQGGANYGYTF. The CDR3, as DNA: TGTGCCAGCAGCCGACAGGGAGGAGCTAACTATGGCTACACCTTC.

The chain carries TRBV5-4 and TRBJ2-1; D not resolved. Germline V CDR1 and CDR2: SGHNT, YYREEE (reference sequence). V lost 4 bases, J lost 0 bases, and 11 bases lay in between. The CDR3 runs to 15 residues. CDR3 amino acids: CASSVDFSSYNEQFF. The DNA for the CDR3 is TGTGCCAGCAGCGTCGACTTCAGCTCCTACAATGAGCAGTTCTTC. The whole variable domain, remainder taken from reference TRBV5-4 and TRBJ2-1, is ETGVTQSPTHLIKTRGQQVTLRCSSQSGHNTVSWYQQALGQGPQFIFQYYREEENGRGNFPPRFSGLQFPNYSSELNVNALELDDSALYLCASSVDFSSYNEQFFGPGTRLTVL.

This chain connects TRBV5-3 to TRBJ1-3; D unresolved. TRBV5-3 is designated an ORF whose function remains uncertain. Between the trimmed V and J ends, which lost 4 bases and 8 bases, there was a span of 22 bases. This CDR3 contains 16 residues. The CDR3 nucleotides are TGTGCCAGAAGCCCGGAAGGCGGACCGGCTTTCGACACCATATATTTT. Translating gives CARSPEGGPAFDTIYF.

This clone was seen once. V and J are TRBV19 and TRBJ1-5; D is uncertain. Per the germline V gene, CDR1 is LNHDA and CDR2 is SQIVND (reference sequence). The CDR3 runs to 15 residues. V lost 9 bases and J 0 bases, leaving 15 bases between the germline ends. CDR3 region: CASRPGGYSNQPQHF. The CDR3 nucleotides are TGTGCCAGCCGCCCGGGTGGGTATAGCAATCAGCCCCAGCATTTT.

The chain uses TRBV2 and TRBJ1-2; D might be TRBD1 (6 bases). Trimming cost V 2 bases and J 3 bases, with 13 bases left between them. Germline loops: CDR1 SNHLY, CDR2 FYNNEI. The CDR3 sequence is 15 residues long. In nucleotides, the CDR3 is TGTGCCAGCAGTGAAAGGGGGGGCCTCTACTATGGCTACACCTTC. It is translated as CASSERGGLYYGYTF.